Each of the 27 T cell receptor beta chains below was sequenced from the same sample in a study of vaccination and CD4 T cells after COVID-19 (dated by TCRdb to 2021 to 2024). Receptor amplification or capture employed PCR. TCRdb names Illumina iSeq 100 as the instrument used. TCRdb passed the public sequencing reads through fastp at Q25 and MiXCR, retaining productive beta sequences. Every CDR3 protein is listed once, alongside the most common genes and DNA of its rows. In all, the sample holds just under 30,000 distinct CDR3 sequences, and around 49% of those were seen once. 5.5% to 7% of the sample goes to the ten largest clones. The time point label corresponds to: late sampling 161 to 241 days after vaccination in three convalescent patients. Sequenced here: CD4+ T cells from blood, sampled about 7 months after SARS-CoV-2 vaccination. The origin of the receptors is a human donor who had recovered from COVID-19.

The CDR3 nucleotides are TGCAGTGCTCCTAAAGTAGGTAGGGATGAGCAGTTCTTC. It codes for CSAPKVGRDEQFF. The V call is TRBV20-1, the J call TRBJ2-1; D is unclear. V was trimmed by 5 bases and J by 8 bases, leaving 16 bases between them. The CDR3 loop spans 13 amino acids. Looked up from germline, CDR1 is DFQATT and CDR2 is SNEGSKA (reference sequence).

The table lists this clonotype with a few counts. The V call is TRBV19, the J call TRBJ2-3; D ambiguous. The CDR3 has 14 residues. Germline V gene data show CDR1 as LNHDA and CDR2 as SQIVND (reference sequence). Trimming removed 3 bases from V and 4 bases from J, with 11 bases in between. CDR3 in DNA: TGTGCCAGTAGTATTAGGAGCAACTCAGATACGCAGTATTTT. It codes for CASSIRSNSDTQYF. Complete variable domain (other parts from reference TRBV19 and TRBJ2-3): DGGITQSPKYLFRKEGQNVTLSCEQNLNHDAMYWYRQDPGQGLRLIYYSQIVNDFQKGDIAEGYSVSREKKESFPLTVTSAQKNPTAFYLCASSIRSNSDTQYFGPGTRLTVL.

The chain has TRBV6-1 and TRBJ2-7; 11 bases align to TRBD2. The germline gives CDR1 MNHNS, CDR2 SASEGT. V was clipped by 5 bases and J by 4 bases; unmatched bases: 4. The CDR3 is 14 amino acids. CDR3 protein: CASSLLAGEYEQYF. In nucleotides, the CDR3 is TGTGCCAGCAGTCTACTAGCGGGAGAGTACGAGCAGTACTTC.

The chain recombines TRBV7-8 with TRBJ2-5, with D uncertain. Trimming removed 3 bases from V and 3 bases from J, with 14 bases in between. CDR3 length: 15 residues. CDR1 SGHVS and CDR2 FQNEAQ come from the germline V gene. The CDR3 DNA reads TGTGCCAGCAGCTTTGGTCCAAGGCCAGAAGAGACCCAGTACTTC. It is translated as CASSFGPRPEETQYF.

In this sample, this clonotype turned up a few times. The genes are TRBV29-1 and TRBJ2-3; no firm D call. The V end was cut by 7 bases, the J end by 3 bases, with 8 bases between. The CDR3 covers 11 residues. Germline V gene lookup returns CDR1 SQVTM and CDR2 ANQGSEA. CDR3 sequence reads: CSDRTTDTQYF. The CDR3 DNA follows: TGCAGCGACCGTACGACAGATACGCAGTATTTT.

The gene calls are TRBV6-5 and TRBJ2-1; tentatively, D is TRBD1 (5 bases). Germline CDR1 and CDR2: MNHEY and SVGAGI. The V end lost 1 base, the J end lost 3 bases, and 16 bases lay between the germline ends. The CDR3 length is 17 residues. The DNA of the CDR3 is TGTGCCAGCAGTTACTTACAAGGGGTTACGGACTACAATGAGCAGTTCTTC. Translating gives CASSYLQGVTDYNEQFF.

This clonotype came up a few times. The rearrangement uses TRBV2 and TRBJ1-1; D not resolved. This CDR3 has 12 amino acids. Trimming removed 7 bases from V and 0 bases from J, with 6 bases in between. The germline gives CDR1 SNHLY, CDR2 FYNNEI. Here the CDR3 reads CASMDLNTEAFF. As DNA, the CDR3 is TGTGCCAGCATGGACTTGAACACTGAAGCTTTCTTT.

This clonotype showed up just a few times. The genes are TRBV7-6 and TRBJ1-5, with D tentatively TRBD1 (5 bases). The CDR3 covers 15 residues. V was cut by 2 bases and J by 0 bases, with 8 bases left in between. Germline loops: CDR1 SGHVS, CDR2 FNYEAQ. CDR3 sequence (DNA): TGTGCCAGCAGCTTATCTGACAGTAGCAATCAGCCCCAGCATTTT. Its protein product is CASSLSDSSNQPQHF.

The rearrangement links TRBV7-2 to TRBJ1-5; TRBD1 is a possible D gene (5 bases). The CDR3 has 14 amino acids. V was clipped by 4 bases and J by 3 bases, with 10 bases between them. Per the germline V gene, CDR1 is SGHTA and CDR2 is FQGNSA. The CDR3 coding sequence is TGTGCCAGCAGCTCAGGGTTGAACAATCAGCCCCAGCATTTT. Protein product: CASSSGLNNQPQHF.

This rearrangement joins TRBV7-9 to TRBJ1-1, with TRBD1 identical over 9 bases. CDR1 is SEHNR and CDR2 is FQNEAQ in the germline V gene (reference sequence). With 5 bases clipped from V and 4 bases from J, the junction kept 8 bases outside the gene matches. This CDR3 is built from 15 residues. This CDR3 is CASSKIGQGSTEAFF. CDR3 nucleotides: TGTGCCAGCAGCAAAATAGGACAGGGGAGCACTGAAGCTTTCTTT.

This chain uses TRBV7-2 with TRBJ2-1, with unresolved D. Trimming stripped 3 bases from V and 9 bases from J, with 12 bases between. This CDR3 comprises 13 residues. Germline-derived CDR1 and CDR2 are SGHTA and FQGNSA. The CDR3 region has the DNA TGTGCCAGCAGCTTGAGCTCAGTCTTTGAGCAGTTCTTC. It translates to CASSLSSVFEQFF.

V and J are TRBV19 and TRBJ2-1; 15 bases match TRBD2. V lost 4 bases to trimming and J lost 0 bases; unmatched junction nucleotides: 7. The CDR3 is made up of 19 amino acids. Germline assignment: CDR1 LNHDA and CDR2 SQIVND (reference sequence). CDR3 sequence: CASSTLGLAGGSSYNEQFF. The CDR3 DNA follows: TGTGCCAGTAGTACCCTTGGACTAGCGGGGGGGAGCTCCTACAATGAGCAGTTCTTC.

The chain carries TRBV21-1 and TRBJ2-3; TRBD1, the table's D call, was not compared with the DNA. TRBV21-1 is an annotated pseudogene. The CDR3 has 15 residues. The CDR3 protein is CASNIQGVISDTQYF. DNA of the CDR3: TGTGCCAGCAACATACAGGGGGTGATTTCAGATACGCAGTATTTT.

The chain uses TRBV6-1 and TRBJ2-1; TRBD1 is a possible D gene (6 bases). The V and J ends lost 6 bases and 4 bases respectively, with 22 bases between them. The length of the CDR3 is 17 residues. Germline CDR1 and CDR2: MNHNS and SASEGT. CDR3 protein: CASSRTRDIGVYNEQFF. The CDR3 DNA sequence: TGTGCCAGCAGCCGCACCCGGGACATCGGAGTATACAATGAGCAGTTCTTC.

This clonotype was recorded a few times. The J gene is TRBJ2-1, the V gene TRBV20-1, with D tentatively TRBD2 (6 bases). Looked up from germline, CDR1 is DFQATT and CDR2 is SNEGSKA (reference sequence). Deletions cut 3 bases from V and 10 bases from J, with 25 bases between. The CDR3 has 16 amino acids. CDR3 protein: CSASWFWRDRPTEQFF. The CDR3 region has the DNA TGCAGTGCTAGTTGGTTCTGGCGGGATCGCCCCACGGAGCAGTTCTTC.

J is TRBJ1-2 and V is TRBV20-1, with 7 bases fitting TRBD1. Germline CDR1 DFQATT, CDR2 SNEGSKA (reference sequence). The trim removed 4 bases at V and 4 bases at J, leaving 6 bases unmatched. There are 13 residues in the CDR3. The CDR3 DNA follows: TGCAGTGCTAAGGGCCAGGGGGGCTATGGCTACACCTTC. This translates into CSAKGQGGYGYTF.

This chain uses TRBV11-3 with TRBJ2-1; a weak D match, TRBD2 (6 bases). The CDR3 runs 13 residues. The V and J ends lost 6 bases and 8 bases respectively, with 14 bases between them. In germline, CDR1 is SGHNT, CDR2 YENEEA. In DNA, the CDR3 is TGTGCCAGCAGTCGGAGGAGGGTGGATGAGCAGTTCTTC. This translates into CASSRRRVDEQFF.

This clonotype turned up a few times. The genes are TRBV19 and TRBJ1-2, with a weak D call TRBD1 (6 bases). This CDR3 comprises 14 residues. The V gene's germline CDR1 is LNHDA and CDR2 SQIVND (reference sequence). V dropped 2 bases and J dropped 2 bases, with 9 bases sitting between them. CDR3 bases: TGTGCCAGTAGTATAATCGGACAGAACTATGGCTACACCTTC. Amino acids: CASSIIGQNYGYTF.

The chain couples TRBV7-3 to TRBJ1-2; D is uncertain. Germline V gene sequence: CDR1 SGHTA, CDR2 FQGTGA. This CDR3 is 13 amino acids long. The V end lost 1 base, the J end lost 7 bases, and 10 bases lay between the germline ends. The CDR3 sequence is CASSLSLGGGYTF. CDR3 DNA: TGTGCCAGCAGCTTAAGTCTGGGAGGTGGCTACACCTTC.

The chain joins TRBV29-1 to TRBJ2-7; D is unclear. The CDR3 is made up of 13 amino acids. V shed 6 bases and J shed 1 base, with 13 bases lying between them. The germline CDR1 and CDR2 sequences are SQVTM and ANQGSEA. CDR3 sequence (DNA): TGCAGCGTGAGGTTGGGCGGATCCTACGAGCAGTACTTC. Translated, it gives CSVRLGGSYEQYF.

In DNA, the CDR3 is TGTGCCAGCAGTTACCCAGGGTATAGCTCCTACGAGCAGTACTTC. It yields the protein CASSYPGYSSYEQYF. The rearrangement uses TRBV6-2 or TRBV6-3 and TRBJ2-7; TRBD1 is a possible D gene (5 bases). CDR1 is MNHEY, CDR2 SVGEGT, per germline. This CDR3 has 15 residues. The germline V and J ends were trimmed by 2 bases and 0 bases, with 11 bases remaining between them.

This clonotype was counted between two and nine times. The chain has TRBV7-6 and TRBJ2-3; D not certain. V lost 4 bases, J lost 6 bases, and 14 bases lay in between. Germline CDR1 and CDR2: SGHVS and FNYEAQ. This CDR3 contains 14 residues. The CDR3 is CASSSNPPLDTQYF. The CDR3 nucleotides read TGTGCCAGCAGCTCCAACCCACCTTTGGATACGCAGTATTTT.

There are a few counts of this clonotype. The V gene is TRBV20-1, the J gene TRBJ2-3; 7 nucleotides align to TRBD1. Germline V CDR1 and CDR2: DFQATT, SNEGSKA (reference sequence). The junction had 11 bases not matched to a gene; V was cut back by 3 bases and J by 2 bases. CDR3 size: 16 residues. The DNA of the CDR3 is TGCAGTGCTAGCGCCTGGGACAGCGCGTCCACAGATACGCAGTATTTT. Translation: CSASAWDSASTDTQYF.

In this sample, this clonotype turned up a few times. The rearrangement joins TRBV20-1 to TRBJ2-2; D gene unclear. The V gene lost 3 bases and the J gene lost 4 bases, with 15 bases spanning the gap. CDR3 length: 15 residues. Germline V lookup: CDR1 DFQATT, CDR2 SNEGSKA (reference sequence). The CDR3, as DNA: TGCAGTGCTAGGGATTTTGCTCGACTCACCGGGGAGCTGTTTTTT. Encoded protein: CSARDFARLTGELFF.

The chain is built from TRBV29-1 and TRBJ2-1; D is unclear. Trimming took off 5 bases at V and 9 bases at J, with 17 bases between the two ends. The CDR3 consists of 13 residues. The V gene's germline CDR1 is SQVTM and CDR2 ANQGSEA. CDR3 sequence: CSVSVSPASEQFF. DNA for the CDR3: TGCAGCGTTTCGGTCTCACCAGCCAGTGAGCAGTTCTTC.

This clonotype was detected once. The V call is TRBV5-4, the J call TRBJ2-1; 9 nucleotides match TRBD2. V shed 4 bases and J 3 bases; nucleotides not matched to a gene: 5. Germline V gene lookup returns CDR1 SGHNT and CDR2 YYREEE (reference sequence). This CDR3 region has 15 residues. This CDR3 is CASSETSGFYNEQFF. CDR3 nucleotide sequence: TGTGCCAGCAGCGAGACTAGCGGCTTCTACAATGAGCAGTTCTTC. The variable domain in full, with the rest retrieved from reference TRBV5-4 and TRBJ2-1, is ETGVTQSPTHLIKTRGQQVTLRCSSQSGHNTVSWYQQALGQGPQFIFQYYREEENGRGNFPPRFSGLQFPNYSSELNVNALELDDSALYLCASSETSGFYNEQFFGPGTRLTVL.

CDR3 DNA: TGTGCCACCAGCAGAGAGGGATATAGCAATCAGCCCCAGCATTTT. Amino acids: CATSREGYSNQPQHF. The rearrangement uses TRBV15 and TRBJ1-5; no clear D gene. V was pared by 0 bases and J by 0 bases, with 6 bases between. Per germline, CDR1 LNHNV and CDR2 YYDKDF (reference sequence). The CDR3 is 15 amino acids.